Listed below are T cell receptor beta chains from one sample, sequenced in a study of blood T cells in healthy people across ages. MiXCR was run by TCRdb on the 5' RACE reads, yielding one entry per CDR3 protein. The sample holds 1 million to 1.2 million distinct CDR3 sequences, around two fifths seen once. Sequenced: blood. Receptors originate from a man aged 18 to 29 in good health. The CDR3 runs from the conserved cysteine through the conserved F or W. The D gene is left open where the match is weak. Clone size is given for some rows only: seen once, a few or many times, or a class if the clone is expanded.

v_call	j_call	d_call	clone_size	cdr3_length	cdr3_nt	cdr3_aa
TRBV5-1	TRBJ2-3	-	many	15	TGCGCCAGCAGCTTGGAGTCTGCCCCCACAGATACGCAGTATTTT	CASSLESAPTDTQYF
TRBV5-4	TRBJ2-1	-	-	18	TGTGCCAGCAGCTTGGGTGGGCAGGGGGGGTATTCCTACAATGAGCAGTTCTTC	CASSLGGQGGYSYNEQFF
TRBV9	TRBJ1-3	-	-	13	TGTGCCAGCAGCGACTGGACGAGAAACACCATATATTTT	CASSDWTRNTIYF
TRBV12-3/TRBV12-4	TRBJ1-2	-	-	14	TGTGCCAGCAGCCCAAAGACAGACAACTATGGCTACACCTTC	CASSPKTDNYGYTF
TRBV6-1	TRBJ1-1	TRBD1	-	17	TGTGCCAGCAGCTCCCGGACAGGGGGTGGGGGGGGCACTGAAGCTTTCTTT	CASSSRTGGGGGTEAFF
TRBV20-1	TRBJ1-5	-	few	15	TGCAGTGCTAGAGATTCGGCAGGGGGCAATCAGCCCCAGCATTTT	CSARDSAGGNQPQHF
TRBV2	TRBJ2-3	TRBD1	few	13	TGTGCCAGCAGCGGACAGGGGATAGATACGCAGTATTTT	CASSGQGIDTQYF
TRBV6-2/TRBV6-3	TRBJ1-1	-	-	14	TGTGCCAGCACGATGCCTGGGGGTAGCACTGAAGCTTTCTTT	CASTMPGGSTEAFF
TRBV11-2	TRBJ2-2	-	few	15	TGTGCCAGCAGCCGAGCGGGGCAGGGGACCGGGGAGCTGTTTTTT	CASSRAGQGTGELFF
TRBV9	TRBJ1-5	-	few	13	TGTGCCAGCAGCGTTGATCGCAATCAGCCCCAGCATTTT	CASSVDRNQPQHF
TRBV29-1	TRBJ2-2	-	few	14	TGCAGCGTTGCGGACCCGCTGAACACCGGGGAGCTGTTTTTT	CSVADPLNTGELFF
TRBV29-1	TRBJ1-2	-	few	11	TGCAGCGTTGAAGAACAGTGGGTCTACACCTTC	CSVEEQWVYTF
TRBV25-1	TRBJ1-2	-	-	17	TGTGCCAGCAGTGAATCCTGGGGGTTCGACCCTAACTATGGCTACACCTTC	CASSESWGFDPNYGYTF
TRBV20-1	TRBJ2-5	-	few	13	TGCAGTGCTAATTCTGGGGCCAGGGAGACCCAGTACTTC	CSANSGARETQYF
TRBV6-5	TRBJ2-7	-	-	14	TGTCCCAGCAGTTCACTGGCGGGTACCTACGAGCAGTACTTC	CPSSSLAGTYEQYF
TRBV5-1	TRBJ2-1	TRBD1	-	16	TGCGCCAGCAGGTCGGACAGGGCCCCCCCTAGGAATGAGCAGTTCTTC	CASRSDRAPPRNEQFF
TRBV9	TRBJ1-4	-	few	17	TGTGCCAGCAGCGTAGGAGGGTATCGGGGGGCTGGAGAAAAACTGTTTTTT	CASSVGGYRGAGEKLFF